In this sample, the clone carrying this T cell receptor (beta chain) turned up once. Measured with immunoSEQ multiplex PCR; TCRdb has only the in-frame clones, and not every one. Of 100,000 to 150,000 clones in the sample, roughly 74% were seen once. The record originates from a study of blood T cell repertoires in COVID-19. V was clipped by 3 bases and J by 1 base; unmatched bases: 3. The germline V gene has CDR1 SNHLY and CDR2 FYNNEI. CDR3 length: 15 amino acids. The sequenced material came from peripheral blood. The receptor comes from a man in his sixties with acute or convalescent COVID-19. This chain connects TRBV2 to TRBJ2-5; 9 bases agree with TRBD2. The CDR3 sequence: CASSDVAGAQETQYF. As DNA, the CDR3 is TGTGCCAGCAGTGACGTAGCGGGGGCCCAAGAGACCCAGTACTTC.